The entry that follows covers one TCR beta chain sequence. This sample stems from a study of regulatory T cells in long-lasting Graves disease. The time point: newly diagnosed GD, antithyroid drugs for less than 3 months. PBMC RNA was the source of the TCR library. CDR3-region Arm-PCR and iRepertoire HTBI primers produced the TCR beta libraries. Authors' processing steps: Analysis of the samples identified more than 60 TRBV and 14 TRBJ segments. TCRdb re-called the multiplex PCR reads with MiXCR, one entry per CDR3 protein. TCRdb, not the original authors, processed these V and J calls. The sample includes roughly 500,000 distinct CDR3 sequences, approximately 13% of them seen just once. V was shortened by 5 bases and J by 0 bases, with 13 bases between the two germline ends. Germline V gene lookup returns CDR1 DFQATT and CDR2 SNEGSKA (reference sequence). The CDR3 extends over 15 amino acids. A further study also used this sample, focusing on T cells in Graves' hyperthyroidism and ophthalmopathy. That work contributes: In the blood, most expanded thyroid clonotypes above 0.001 appeared as well. In validation, the model predicted ophthalmopathy. These predictions came a median approximately six months before onset.

The sample was peripheral blood mononuclear cells (PBMCs), taken at new diagnosis, from a patient treated with antithyroid drugs. The genes are TRBV20-1 and TRBJ2-2, with D hard to call. The TCR comes from a man under 40 with Graves disease. This chain's CDR3 is CSASRGGTNTGELFF. The CDR3 DNA is TGCAGTGCTTCGCGCGGCGGAACGAACACCGGGGAGCTGTTTTTT.